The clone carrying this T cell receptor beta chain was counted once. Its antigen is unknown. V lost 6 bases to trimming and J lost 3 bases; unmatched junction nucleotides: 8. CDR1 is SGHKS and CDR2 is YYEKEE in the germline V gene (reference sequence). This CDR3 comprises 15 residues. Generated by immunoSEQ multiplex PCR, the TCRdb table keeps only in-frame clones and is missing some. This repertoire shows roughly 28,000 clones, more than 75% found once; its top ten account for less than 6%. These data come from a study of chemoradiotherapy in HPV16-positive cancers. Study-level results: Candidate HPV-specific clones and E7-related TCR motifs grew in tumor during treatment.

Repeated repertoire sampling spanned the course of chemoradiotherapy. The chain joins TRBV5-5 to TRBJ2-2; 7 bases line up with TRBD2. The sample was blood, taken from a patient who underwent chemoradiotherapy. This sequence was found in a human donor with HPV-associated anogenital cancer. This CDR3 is CASKRGRGDTGELFF. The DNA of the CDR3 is TGTGCCAGCAAGCGGGGCCGGGGGGACACCGGGGAGCTGTTTTTT.